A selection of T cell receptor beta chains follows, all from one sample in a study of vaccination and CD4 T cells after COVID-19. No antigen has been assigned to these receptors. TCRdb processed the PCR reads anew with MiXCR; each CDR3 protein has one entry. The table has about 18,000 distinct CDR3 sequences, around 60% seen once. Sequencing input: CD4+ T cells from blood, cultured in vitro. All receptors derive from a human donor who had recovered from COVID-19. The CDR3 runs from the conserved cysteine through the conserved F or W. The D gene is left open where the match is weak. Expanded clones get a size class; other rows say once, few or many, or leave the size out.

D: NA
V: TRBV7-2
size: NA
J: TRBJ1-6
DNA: TGTGCCAGCAGCCCCGGGGGCCTCTCCTATAATTCACCCCTCCACTTT
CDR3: CASSPGGLSYNSPLHF

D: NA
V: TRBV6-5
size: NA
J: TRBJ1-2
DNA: TGTGCCAGCAGTTACGACGGAGCCAATGGCTACACCTTC
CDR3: CASSYDGANGYTF

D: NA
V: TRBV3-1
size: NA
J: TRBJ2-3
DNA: TGTGCCAGCAGCTCCCGCGGTGCCGGCGCCTGGCAGTATTTT
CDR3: CASSSRGAGAWQYF

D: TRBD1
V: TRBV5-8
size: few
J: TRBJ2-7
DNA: TGTGCCAGCAGCTTGGTTGGGGGACAGAGAACCTACGAGCAGTACTTC
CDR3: CASSLVGGQRTYEQYF

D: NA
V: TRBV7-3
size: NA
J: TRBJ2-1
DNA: TGTGCCAGCAGCCCCCACGGGACGGGCATCGGGTATGGGAATGAGCAGTTCTTC
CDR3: CASSPHGTGIGYGNEQFF

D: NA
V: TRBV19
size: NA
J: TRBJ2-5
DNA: TGTGCCAGTAAGGAGGGGGGAGAGACCCAGTACTTC
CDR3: CASKEGGETQYF

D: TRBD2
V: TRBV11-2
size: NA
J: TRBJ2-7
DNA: TGTGCCAGCAGCTTAGATCTGGGGGGGATCTCCTACGAGCAGTACTTC
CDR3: CASSLDLGGISYEQYF

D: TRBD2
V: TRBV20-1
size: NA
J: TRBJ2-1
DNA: TGCAGTACGCTAGCGGGAGGGAACTACAATGAGCAGTTCTTC
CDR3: CSTLAGGNYNEQFF

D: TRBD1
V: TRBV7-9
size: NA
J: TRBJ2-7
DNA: TGTGCCAGCAGTTTAGGGACAGGACTCTACGAGCAGTACTTC
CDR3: CASSLGTGLYEQYF

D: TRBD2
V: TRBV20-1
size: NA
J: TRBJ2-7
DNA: TGCAGTGCTAGAGATAGGGTAGCGGGTGGCGAGCAGTACTTC
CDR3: CSARDRVAGGEQYF

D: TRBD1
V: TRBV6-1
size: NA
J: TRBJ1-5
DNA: TGTGCCAGCAATTGGGACAGGGATCAGCCCCAGCATTTT
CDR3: CASNWDRDQPQHF

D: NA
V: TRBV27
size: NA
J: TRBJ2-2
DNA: TGTGCCAGCAGTTTCACGGACAGCTACACCGGGGAGCTGTTTTTT
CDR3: CASSFTDSYTGELFF

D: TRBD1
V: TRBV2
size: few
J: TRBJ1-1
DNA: TGTGCCAGCAGTGTGACAGGGGCCGCTTTCTTT
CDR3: CASSVTGAAFF

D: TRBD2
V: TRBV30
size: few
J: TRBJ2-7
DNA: TGTGCCTGGAGGGGGGGGAGTCTCGAGCAGTACTTC
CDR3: CAWRGGSLEQYF

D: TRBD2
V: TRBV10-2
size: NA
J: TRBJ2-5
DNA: TGCGCCAGCAGCGATAGCGGGATAGGGCCGGGGGAGACCCAGTACTTC
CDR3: CASSDSGIGPGETQYF

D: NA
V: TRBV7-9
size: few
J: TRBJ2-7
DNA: TGTGCCAGCAGCTTAGCCCCTACCTACGAGCAGTACTTC
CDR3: CASSLAPTYEQYF

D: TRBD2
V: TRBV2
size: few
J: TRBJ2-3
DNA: TGTGCCAGCAGTACCCAGACTAGCGGCACAGATACGCAGTATTTT
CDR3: CASSTQTSGTDTQYF

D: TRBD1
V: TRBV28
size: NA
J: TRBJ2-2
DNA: TGTGCCAGCAGTCCAGGGGACAGCTTTGGGGGGGAGCTGTTTTTT
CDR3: CASSPGDSFGGELFF

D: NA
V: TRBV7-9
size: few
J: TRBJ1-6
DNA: TGTGCCAGCAGCCCCCCCTCCGCGGTTGGGAATTCACCCCTCCACTTT
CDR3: CASSPPSAVGNSPLHF

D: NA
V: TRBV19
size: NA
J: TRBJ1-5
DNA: TGTGCCAGTAGTATACGGAAGGCGGGGGGCAATCAGCCCCAGCATTTT
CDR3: CASSIRKAGGNQPQHF

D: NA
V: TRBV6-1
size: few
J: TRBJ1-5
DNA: TGTGCCAGCAGTCCAGGGTTTAGAGGGAATCAGCCCCAGCATTTT
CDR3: CASSPGFRGNQPQHF

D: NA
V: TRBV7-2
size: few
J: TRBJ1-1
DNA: TGTGCCAGCAGCCCGATCCGGGACACTGAAGCTTTCTTT
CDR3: CASSPIRDTEAFF

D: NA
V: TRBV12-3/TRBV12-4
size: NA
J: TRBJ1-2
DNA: TGTGCCAGCAGTTTAATGCCCTCTGGCTACACCTTC
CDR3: CASSLMPSGYTF

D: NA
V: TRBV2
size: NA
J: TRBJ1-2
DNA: TGTGCCAGCAGTGTTCTTGGCACGAACTATGGCTACACCTTC
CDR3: CASSVLGTNYGYTF

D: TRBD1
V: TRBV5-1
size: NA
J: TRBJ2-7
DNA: TGCGCCAGCAGCTCGGGGACAGGGGGAGGCTACGAGCAGTACTTC
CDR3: CASSSGTGGGYEQYF

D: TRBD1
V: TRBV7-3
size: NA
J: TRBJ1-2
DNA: TGTGCCAGCAGCCCACAGGGGGGCTATGGCTACACCTTC
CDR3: CASSPQGGYGYTF

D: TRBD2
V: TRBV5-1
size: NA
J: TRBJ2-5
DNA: TGCGCCAGCAGCCCGACTAGCGGGAGAACCGAGACCCAGTACTTC
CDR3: CASSPTSGRTETQYF

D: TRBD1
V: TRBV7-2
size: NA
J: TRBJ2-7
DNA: TGTGCCAGCAGCTCCGAGACAGGGTCCTACGAGCAGTACTTC
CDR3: CASSSETGSYEQYF

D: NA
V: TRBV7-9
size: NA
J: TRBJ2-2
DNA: TGTGCCAGCAGCTCATGGACAGCGAACACCGGGGAGCTGTTTTTT
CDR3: CASSSWTANTGELFF

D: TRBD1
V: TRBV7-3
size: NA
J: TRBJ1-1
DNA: TGTGCCAGCAGCTTAGGGACAGGGGGCTACCAGGCTGAAGCTTTCTTT
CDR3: CASSLGTGGYQAEAFF

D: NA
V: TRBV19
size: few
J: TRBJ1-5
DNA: TGTGCCAGCGCTACAAGCCCAGCGTCGCCCCAGCATTTT
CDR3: CASATSPASPQHF

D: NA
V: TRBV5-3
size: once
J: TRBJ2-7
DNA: TGTGCCAGAAGGCCCCCCCGGGTGGTCCCCGAGCAGTACTTC
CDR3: CARRPPRVVPEQYF

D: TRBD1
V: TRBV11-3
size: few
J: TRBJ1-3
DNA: TGTGCCAGCAGCTTTACAGGGGAGGACACCATATATTTT
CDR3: CASSFTGEDTIYF

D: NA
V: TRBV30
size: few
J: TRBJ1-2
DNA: TGTGCCTGGATCGGAGGAGGTGGGGGCTACACCTTC
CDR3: CAWIGGGGGYTF

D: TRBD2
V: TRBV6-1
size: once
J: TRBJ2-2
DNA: TGTGCCACCCGGGGGGTCGCGGGAAACACCGGGGAGCTGTTTTTT
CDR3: CATRGVAGNTGELFF

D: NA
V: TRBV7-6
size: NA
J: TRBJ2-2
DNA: TGTGCCAGCACCCAAGGCCTCGTCCTCGACGGGGAGCTGTTTTTT
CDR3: CASTQGLVLDGELFF

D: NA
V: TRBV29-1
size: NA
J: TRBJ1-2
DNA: TGCAGCGTTCGATCGGCCGGCAGGGAGTGGTATGGCTACACCTTC
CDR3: CSVRSAGREWYGYTF

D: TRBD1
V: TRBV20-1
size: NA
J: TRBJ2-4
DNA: TGCAGTGCTAGGGGACAGGGGGCAAACATTCAGTACTTC
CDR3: CSARGQGANIQYF

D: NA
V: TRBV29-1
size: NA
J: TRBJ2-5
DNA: TGCAGCGTTGAGAGGCGAGAACGAGAGACCCAGTACTTC
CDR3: CSVERRERETQYF

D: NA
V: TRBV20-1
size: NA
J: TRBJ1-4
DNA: TGCAGTGCTACCCGGGACGCTAATGAAAAACTGTTTTTT
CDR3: CSATRDANEKLFF

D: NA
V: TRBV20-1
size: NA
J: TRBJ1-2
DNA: TGCAGTGCTAGAGACCCGCGTCGAGGGGGGGCTAACTATGGCTACACCTTC
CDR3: CSARDPRRGGANYGYTF

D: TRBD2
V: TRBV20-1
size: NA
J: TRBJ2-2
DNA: TGCAGTGCTAGAGAGTGGGGTAGCGGGGCCGGCACCGGGGAGCTGTTTTTT
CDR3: CSAREWGSGAGTGELFF

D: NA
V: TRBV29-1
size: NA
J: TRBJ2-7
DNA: TGCAGCGTTGGCAGGGGTTCAGCCGAGCAGTACTTC
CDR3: CSVGRGSAEQYF

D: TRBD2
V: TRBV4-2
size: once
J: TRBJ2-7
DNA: TGTGCCAGCAGCCAAGAAAGACTAGCGTCCTCCTACGAGCAGTACTTC
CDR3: CASSQERLASSYEQYF

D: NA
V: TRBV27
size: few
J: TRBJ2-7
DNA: TGTGCCAGCACCCGAGGCTACGAGCAGTACTTC
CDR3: CASTRGYEQYF

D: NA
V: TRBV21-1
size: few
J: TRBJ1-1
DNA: TGTGCCAGCAGCAAAGACGGGGCAGGGCCAGGGGCTTTCTTT
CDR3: CASSKDGAGPGAFF

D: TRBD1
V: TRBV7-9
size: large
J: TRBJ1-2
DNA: TGTGCCAGCAGCTTCTCACAGGGGAGCTATGGCTACACCTTC
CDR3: CASSFSQGSYGYTF

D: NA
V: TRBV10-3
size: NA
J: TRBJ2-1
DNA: TGTGCCATCAGTGACTGGGTCGGGGTCTACAATGAGCAGTTCTTC
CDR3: CAISDWVGVYNEQFF

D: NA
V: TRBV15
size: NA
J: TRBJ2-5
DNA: TGTGCCACCAGCAGAGATCTGGGGGCGGAGACCCAGTACTTC
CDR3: CATSRDLGAETQYF

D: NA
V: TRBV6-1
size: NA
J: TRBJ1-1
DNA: TGTGCCAGCAGTCGACTCGGGGGTAGCTACTCTGAAGCTTTCTTT
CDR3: CASSRLGGSYSEAFF

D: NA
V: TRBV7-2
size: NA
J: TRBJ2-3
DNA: TGTGCCAGCAGCTTACAGGGGCGACGGGATACGCAGTATTTT
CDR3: CASSLQGRRDTQYF

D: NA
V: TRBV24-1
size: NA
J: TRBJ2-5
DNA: TGTGCCACCAGTGATTCAGGGGAGGGGGGAGAGACCCAGTACTTC
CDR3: CATSDSGEGGETQYF

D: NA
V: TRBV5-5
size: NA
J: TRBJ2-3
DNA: TGTGCCAGCAGCTTGGTACGGAGCACAGATACGCAGTATTTT
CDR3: CASSLVRSTDTQYF

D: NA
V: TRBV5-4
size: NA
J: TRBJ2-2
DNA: TGTGCCAGCAGCCCGGGACGGGGACCGAACACCGGGGAGCTGTTTTTT
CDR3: CASSPGRGPNTGELFF

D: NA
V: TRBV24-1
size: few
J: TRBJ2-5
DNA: TGTGCCACCAGTGACCCCCACCGGACGTATGAAGAGACCCAGTACTTC
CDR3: CATSDPHRTYEETQYF

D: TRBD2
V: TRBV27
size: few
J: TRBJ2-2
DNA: TGTGCCAGCAGTTTCGGCAGGTTCCAACTAGCGGGAGTAGACACCGGGGAGCTGTTTTTT
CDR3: CASSFGRFQLAGVDTGELFF